Listed here are 32 T cell receptor beta chains from one sample, sequenced in a study of regulatory T cells in long-lasting Graves disease. Time point noted: newly diagnosed GD, antithyroid drugs for less than 3 months. The TCR library was made from RNA that had been extracted from PBMCs in TRIzol. Library construction for TCR beta used iRepertoire HTBI primers and Arm-PCR of CDR3 regions. TCRdb fed the multiplex PCR reads into MiXCR, producing one record per CDR3 protein. This sample has approximately 560,000 distinct CDR3 sequences, with about 16% found just once. The sample was also linked to a second study, of T cells in Graves' hyperthyroidism and ophthalmopathy.

The sample consisted of peripheral blood mononuclear cells (PBMCs), taken at new diagnosis, from a patient treated with antithyroid drugs. Receptors were obtained from a young man with Graves disease.

This clonotype was detected a few times. This chain links TRBV3-1 with TRBJ2-7; D is possibly TRBD2 (5 bases). Deletions cut 1 base from V and 7 bases from J, with 17 bases between. Germline V gives CDR1 LGHDT, CDR2 YNNKEL (reference sequence). The CDR3 has 15 residues. This CDR3 reads CASSQGTLSLGEQYF. The CDR3 DNA follows: TGTGCCAGCAGCCAAGGGACTCTAAGCCTGGGTGAGCAGTACTTC.

This clonotype was counted only a few times. The chain combines TRBV5-1 with TRBJ2-3, with D possibly being TRBD2 (6 bases). Germline lookup yields CDR1 SGHRS and CDR2 YFSETQ. The CDR3 covers 17 residues. Trimming left V 2 bases short and J 5 bases short, with 21 bases between. Here the CDR3 reads CASSFLGRGEGGDTQYF. CDR3 DNA: TGCGCCAGCAGCTTCCTCGGTCGCGGGGAAGGTGGAGATACGCAGTATTTT.

The sample holds many counts of this clonotype. The J gene is TRBJ2-1, the V gene TRBV29-1, with D perhaps matching TRBD2 (6 bases). The germline gives CDR1 SQVTM, CDR2 ANQGSEA. Trimming removed 7 bases at V and 8 bases at J, with 15 bases between. This CDR3 spans 12 amino acids. CDR3 in DNA: TGCAGCGCAAATTCCGGGAGTGATGAGCAGTTCTTC. Its protein product is CSANSGSDEQFF.

This clonotype has ten or more counts. The chain joins TRBV15 to TRBJ2-7; D could derive from TRBD1 or TRBD2 (5 bases each). V lost 1 base and J 2 bases, leaving 12 bases between the germline ends. The CDR3 extends over 15 amino acids. Looked up from germline, CDR1 is LNHNV and CDR2 is YYDKDF (reference sequence). The CDR3 sequence: CATSRVRDGTYEQYF. The CDR3 coding sequence is TGTGCCACCAGCAGAGTTAGGGACGGGACCTACGAGCAGTACTTC.

The chain uses TRBV4-1 and TRBJ2-7; 8 positions match TRBD1. Germline V gene data show CDR1 as MGHRA and CDR2 as YSYEKL. The CDR3 contains 16 residues. V gave up 5 bases and J gave up 3 bases; unmatched junction bases: 12. CDR3 region: CASSFGQGISYYEQYF. CDR3 in DNA: TGCGCCAGCAGCTTCGGACAGGGAATATCCTACTACGAGCAGTACTTC.

At least ten counts were recorded for this clonotype. The chain is built from TRBV6-1 and TRBJ2-7; 9 positions match TRBD2. The germline CDR1 and CDR2 sequences are MNHNS and SASEGT. V was pared by 11 bases and J by 1 base, with 0 bases of the junction left unmatched. CDR3 size: 11 residues. This CDR3 is CAAGGSYEQYF. CDR3 DNA: TGTGCCGCGGGGGGGTCCTACGAGCAGTACTTC.

The chain is built from TRBV6-1 and TRBJ1-2; 8 bases map to TRBD1. Germline V gene sequence: CDR1 MNHNS, CDR2 SASEGT. J was trimmed by 5 bases and V by 7 bases; bases with no gene match: 6. CDR3 length: 13 residues. CDR3 protein: CASKDRASYGYTF. The CDR3 nucleotides are TGTGCCAGCAAGGACAGGGCCTCGTATGGCTACACCTTC.

This clonotype was seen repeatedly, ten times or more. The chain uses TRBV5-1 and TRBJ2-1, with D perhaps TRBD1 or TRBD2 (7 bases each). CDR1 is SGHRS, CDR2 YFSETQ, per germline. The CDR3 is made up of 14 amino acids. V gave up 7 bases and J gave up 5 bases, with 16 bases separating them. CDR3 amino acids: CASSQGLADNEQFF. The CDR3 DNA reads as TGCGCCAGCTCACAGGGGCTAGCGGACAATGAGCAGTTCTTC. The full variable domain, its missing parts supplied by reference TRBV5-1 and TRBJ2-1, is KAGVTQTPRYLIKTRGQQVTLSCSPISGHRSVSWYQQTPGQGLQFLFEYFSETQRNKGNFPGRFSGRQFSNSRSEMNVSTLELGDSALYLCASSQGLADNEQFFGPGTRLTVL.

This clonotype was seen only a few times. The V and J genes are TRBV18 and TRBJ1-3; D is possibly TRBD1 (6 bases). The V and J ends lost 5 bases and 2 bases respectively, with 16 bases between them. The germline V gene encodes CDR1 KGHSH and CDR2 LQKENI. The CDR3 loop spans 16 amino acids. CDR3 in amino acids: CASSKDRTGAGNTIYF. The CDR3 region has the DNA TGTGCCAGCTCAAAAGACAGGACCGGCGCTGGAAACACCATATATTTT.

This clonotype was seen a handful of times. This chain links TRBV20-1 with TRBJ1-2; D might be TRBD1 (6 bases). Trimming removed 0 bases at V and 8 bases at J, with 13 bases between. Per germline, CDR1 DFQATT and CDR2 SNEGSKA (reference sequence). This CDR3 has 13 amino acids. This CDR3 reads CSARDDRGRGYTF. In nucleotides, the CDR3 is TGCAGTGCTAGAGATGACCGGGGGCGAGGCTACACCTTC.

This clonotype was counted many times. The gene calls are TRBV20-1 and TRBJ2-1, with TRBD2 matching 8 bases. The V segment lost 5 bases and the J segment 2 bases; nucleotides outside the gene matches: 8. The CDR3 sequence is 15 residues long. CDR1 and CDR2 (germline): DFQATT, SNEGSKA (reference sequence). CDR3 amino acids: CSAESGRGTYNEQFF. The CDR3 bases are TGCAGTGCTGAGAGCGGGAGAGGGACCTACAATGAGCAGTTCTTC.

This clonotype has more than one count but fewer than ten. J is TRBJ2-3 and V is TRBV28, with 11 bases matching TRBD2. CDR1 and CDR2 from the germline V gene are MDHEN and SYDVKM. This CDR3 spans 17 amino acids. The J segment lost 3 bases and the V segment lost 4 bases, leaving 9 bases of the junction unmatched. Here the CDR3 reads CASSSLAGGPRTDTQYF. The CDR3 DNA reads TGTGCCAGCAGTTCGTTAGCGGGAGGGCCGAGGACAGATACGCAGTATTTT.

This clonotype occurred many times. The rearrangement uses TRBV12-3 or TRBV12-4 and TRBJ2-1; TRBD1 matches 7 bases. The length of the CDR3 is 13 residues. V lost 5 bases and J lost 10; bases outside the gene matches: 8. The CDR3 DNA follows: TGTGCCAGCAGTAGGGACAGTTTTAGCGAGCAGTTCTTC. Its translation: CASSRDSFSEQFF.

This clonotype has at least ten counts. The chain is built from TRBV12-3 or TRBV12-4 and TRBJ2-3; 7 bases fit TRBD2. V lost 7 bases, J lost 5 bases, and 9 bases stayed unmatched. The CDR3 is 14 amino acids. DNA of the CDR3: TGTGCCAGCACCCTGGGGGGGAGGGGAGATACGCAGTATTTT. Its protein product is CASTLGGRGDTQYF.

There are a few counts of this clonotype. V and J are TRBV7-9 and TRBJ2-1; the D is unclear. There are 14 residues in the CDR3. Trimming removed 5 bases from V and 10 bases from J, with 18 bases in between. Germline V gene sequence: CDR1 SEHNR, CDR2 FQNEAQ (reference sequence). DNA of the CDR3: TGTGCCAGCAGCCCCCTTCCGTCCTCATTGGAGCAGTTCTTC. The encoded protein is CASSPLPSSLEQFF.

This clonotype came up a few times. V is TRBV20-1 and J is TRBJ2-5; 13 nucleotides match TRBD2. V trimming: 6 bases; J trimming: 5 bases; junction bases outside the gene matches: 12. The V gene's germline CDR1 is DFQATT and CDR2 SNEGSKA (reference sequence). This CDR3 is built from 16 residues. The CDR3 sequence: CSARGLAGVQGETQYF. CDR3 nucleotides: TGCAGTGCCCGAGGACTAGCGGGAGTCCAGGGGGAGACCCAGTACTTC.

This clonotype was seen at least ten times. V and J are TRBV12-3 or TRBV12-4 and TRBJ2-1, with 11 bases aligning to TRBD2. Losses at the gene ends were 6 bases for V and 0 bases for J; bases not matched to a gene: 10. This CDR3 region has 18 residues. Here the CDR3 reads CASSWTSGLRISYNEQFF. The CDR3 coding sequence is TGTGCCAGCAGCTGGACTAGCGGGCTGCGAATCTCCTACAATGAGCAGTTCTTC.

There are many counts of this clonotype. This chain joins TRBV5-1 and TRBJ2-7; D unclear. This CDR3 contains 13 residues. V was trimmed by 4 bases and J by 2 bases, leaving 10 bases between them. Germline loops: CDR1 SGHRS, CDR2 YFSETQ. The DNA for the CDR3 is TGCGCCAGCAGCGCCGACGGAACCTACGAGCAGTACTTC. It is translated as CASSADGTYEQYF.

V is TRBV12-3 or TRBV12-4 and J is TRBJ1-4; 9 bases map to TRBD1. CDR3 length: 15 amino acids. V lost 8 bases to trimming and J lost 8 bases; unmatched junction nucleotides: 12. The CDR3 reads CASHPGQGSKEKLFF. The CDR3 DNA sequence: TGTGCCAGCCACCCGGGACAGGGATCGAAGGAAAAACTGTTTTTT.

Turning to this clonotype: A much larger clone differs by one base, so this may be a read error. The rearrangement joins TRBV6-5 to TRBJ2-2, with D possibly matching TRBD2 (5 bases). The CDR3 runs 15 residues. Germline assignment: CDR1 MNHEY and CDR2 SVGAGI. The CDR3 DNA reads as TGTGCCAGCAGTTACATGGACGCGAACACCGGGGAGCCGTTTTTT. It codes for CASSYMDANTGEPFF.

The count of this clonotype is one. The chain links TRBV20-1 to TRBJ2-1, with D perhaps given as TRBD1 or TRBD2 (5 bases each). V shed 6 bases and J shed 8 bases, with 14 bases lying between them. Germline CDR1 and CDR2: DFQATT and SNEGSKA (reference sequence). The CDR3 spans 12 residues. CDR3 bases: TGCAGTGCCGTACCGCAGGGACATGAGCAGTTCTTC. Its translation: CSAVPQGHEQFF.

This clonotype was observed a handful of times. In DNA form, the CDR3 reads TGTGCCAGCAGCTTGGGGGGGGCCCTATACAATGAGCAGTTCTTC. Its protein product is CASSLGGALYNEQFF. The chain uses TRBV5-6 and TRBJ2-1, with D perhaps assigned TRBD1 or TRBD2 (6 bases each). Per germline, CDR1 SGHDT and CDR2 YYEEEE. The CDR3 runs 15 residues. Trimming stripped 0 bases from V and 4 bases from J, with 11 bases between.

The sample holds a few counts of this clonotype. The chain carries TRBV9 and TRBJ2-1; TRBD2 matches at 11 bases. The trim removed 3 bases at V and 12 bases at J, leaving 8 bases unmatched. Per the germline V gene, CDR1 is SGDLS and CDR2 is YYNGEE. This CDR3 spans 14 amino acids. CDR3 in amino acids: CASSAGLAEVLQFF. CDR3 nucleotides: TGTGCCAGCAGCGCGGGACTAGCGGAAGTTCTGCAGTTCTTC.

This clonotype was counted at least ten times. The genes are TRBV24-1 and TRBJ2-3, with 7 bases that match TRBD1. Germline CDR1 and CDR2: KGHDR and SFDVKD. The CDR3 is 15 amino acids. The junction had 5 bases not matched to a gene; V was cut back by 2 bases and J by 4 bases. CDR3 in DNA: TGTGCCACCAGTGATTCCGACAGGGACCCAGATACGCAGTATTTT. Residues: CATSDSDRDPDTQYF.

The chain carries TRBV2 and TRBJ2-5; 10 nucleotides match TRBD2. The ends lost 6 bases at V and 1 base at J; junction bases unmatched: 11. The germline gives CDR1 SNHLY, CDR2 FYNNEI. CDR3 length equals 17 residues. CDR3 residues: CASSVATSSGGQETQYF. The CDR3, as DNA: TGTGCCAGCAGCGTAGCTACGTCTAGCGGGGGCCAAGAGACCCAGTACTTC.

In this sample, this clonotype turned up a few times. With a much larger clone just one base away, this may be a read error. The chain joins TRBV11-3 to TRBJ2-1, with D possibly TRBD2 on 5 matching bases. The germline V and J ends were trimmed by 5 bases and 9 bases, with 20 bases remaining between them. Germline values: CDR1 SGHNT, CDR2 YENEEA. The CDR3 covers 15 residues. The CDR3 here is CASSADFRLGGEQFF. The CDR3 nucleotides read TGTGCCAGCAGCGCGGACTTTCGCTTAGGAGGTGAGCAGTTCTTC. The full variable domain, completed using reference TRBV11-3 and TRBJ2-1, is EAGVVQSPRYKIIEKKQPVAFWCNPISGHNTLYWYLQNLGQGPELLIRYENEEAVDDSQLPKDRFSAERLKGVDSTLKIQPAELGDSAVYLCASSADFRLGGEQFFGPGTRLTVL.

This clonotype was observed many times. The chain employs TRBV11-2 and TRBJ2-1, with 12 bases matching TRBD2. The CDR3 consists of 17 residues. J gave up 5 bases and V 5 bases, and 10 bases lay outside the gene matches. Germline values: CDR1 SGHAT, CDR2 FQNNGV. The CDR3 loop is CASSGAILAGGDNEQFF. DNA for the CDR3: TGTGCCAGCAGCGGAGCAATCCTAGCGGGAGGGGACAATGAGCAGTTCTTC.

This sequence joins TRBV20-1 and TRBJ2-3; 7 bases are a match to TRBD2. This CDR3 is built from 15 residues. Germline CDR1 and CDR2: DFQATT and SNEGSKA (reference sequence). Trimming removed 2 bases from V and 0 bases from J; junction bases left unmatched: 5. The CDR3: CSARLAASSTDTQYF. In DNA form, the CDR3 reads TGCAGTGCTAGACTAGCGGCCTCTAGCACAGATACGCAGTATTTT.

As regards this clonotype: A junction boundary mismatches the germline segment, possibly from a read error. The chain is built from TRBV27 and TRBJ1-5; D is unclear. The germline gives CDR1 MNHEY, CDR2 SMNVEV (reference sequence). CDR3 size: 13 residues. The CDR3 coding sequence is TGTGACAGCAGTTTGGAAGGGAATCAGCCCCAGCATTTT. It is translated as CDSSLEGNQPQHF.

This clonotype showed up many times. The rearrangement uses TRBV6-2 or TRBV6-3 and TRBJ1-1; weak D call: TRBD1 (5 bases). This CDR3 spans 15 amino acids. V was clipped by 8 bases and J by 0 bases, with 16 bases between them. The germline V gene has CDR1 MNHEY and CDR2 SVGEGT. CDR3 residues: CASGRGGGLNTEAFF. The DNA of the CDR3 is TGTGCCAGCGGCCGGGGGGGAGGGTTGAACACTGAAGCTTTCTTT.

This clonotype occurred many times. As DNA, the CDR3 is TGTGCCAGCTCCCGAGGGACAGGGATCGACACTGAAGCTTTCTTT. It encodes CASSRGTGIDTEAFF. V and J are TRBV18 and TRBJ1-1; 9 bases map to TRBD1. The V gene's germline CDR1 is KGHSH and CDR2 LQKENI. The CDR3 has 15 residues. V dropped 6 bases and J dropped 3; count of bases not matched to a gene: 8.

This clonotype turned up a few times. This clone may be a read error of a much larger clone one base away. The gene calls are TRBV6-2 or TRBV6-3 and TRBJ1-1, with D tentatively TRBD1 (6 bases). Germline V gene lookup returns CDR1 MNHEY and CDR2 SVGEGT. This CDR3 is built from 14 residues. CDR3 nucleotide sequence: TGTGCCCGCAGTGACCAACAGGGAGGCACTGAAGCTTTCTTT. Protein sequence: CARSDQQGGTEAFF.